The entry below gives a single TCR beta chain sequence along with its context. Its antigen is unidentified. These data come from a study of T cell responses to AZD1222 COVID-19 vaccine. Study results and limitations: Spike-specific TCR breadth and depth went up after people got two AZD1222 doses. At study baseline, merely a handful of AZD1222 recipients were seropositive.

The data were produced by immunoSEQ multiplex PCR, yet TCRdb's version contains in-frame clones alone and is incomplete. The sample holds more than 80,000 clones, around nine tenths seen once. Germline lookup yields CDR1 KGHDR and CDR2 SFDVKD. V lost 5 bases to trimming and J lost 3 bases; unmatched junction nucleotides: 7. The CDR3 spans 15 residues. The receptor comes from an adult in good health. The chain recombines TRBV24-1 with TRBJ1-1; 8 bases line up with TRBD1. Here the sequenced sample was peripheral blood, taken on day 0 of MenACWY control vaccination. The CDR3: CATSANGQGHTEAFF. CDR3 coding DNA: TGTGCCACCAGTGCAAATGGACAGGGCCACACTGAAGCTTTCTTT.